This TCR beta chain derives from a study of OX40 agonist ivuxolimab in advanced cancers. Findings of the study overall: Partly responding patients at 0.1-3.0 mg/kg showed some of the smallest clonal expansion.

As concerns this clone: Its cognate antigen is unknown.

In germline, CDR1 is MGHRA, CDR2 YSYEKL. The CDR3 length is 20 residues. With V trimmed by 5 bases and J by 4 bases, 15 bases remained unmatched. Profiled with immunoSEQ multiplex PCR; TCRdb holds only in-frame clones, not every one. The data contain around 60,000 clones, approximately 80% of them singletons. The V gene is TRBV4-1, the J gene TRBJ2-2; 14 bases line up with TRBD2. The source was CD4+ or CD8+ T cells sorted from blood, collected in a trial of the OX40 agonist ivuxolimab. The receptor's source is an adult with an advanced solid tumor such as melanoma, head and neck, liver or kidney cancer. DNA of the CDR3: TGCGCCAGCAGCAGTAAGACGGGACTAGCGGGGGCAAAGGGCACCGGGGAGCTGTTTTTT. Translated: CASSSKTGLAGAKGTGELFF.